A single sample is the source of the 7 T cell receptor beta chains below, sequenced in a study of OX40 agonist ivuxolimab in advanced cancers. Produced via immunoSEQ multiplex PCR; TCRdb's table is partial and in-frame only. Among approximately 44,000 clones, around 88% were seen once, and the ten largest hold 0.38%. The sample consisted of CD4+ or CD8+ T cells sorted from blood, taken in a trial of the OX40 agonist ivuxolimab. All receptors derive from an adult with an advanced solid tumor such as melanoma, head and neck, liver or kidney cancer.

The chain uses TRBV4-1 and TRBJ2-3; 9 positions agree with TRBD1. This CDR3 contains 13 residues. Looked up from germline, CDR1 is MGHRA and CDR2 is YSYEKL. With 4 bases clipped from V and 8 bases from J, the junction kept 4 bases outside the gene matches. As DNA, the CDR3 is TGCGCCAGCAGCCGGGACAGGGATGCTACGCAGTATTTT. Its protein is CASSRDRDATQYF.

The chain is built from TRBV6-5 and TRBJ2-5, with TRBD1 identical over 8 bases. Germline CDR1 reads MNHEY; CDR2 reads SVGAGI. The length of the CDR3 is 15 residues. After removal of 0 bases from V and 6 bases from J, the junction contained 6 bases not matched to a gene. This CDR3 reads CASSYSLDRGQTQYF. For the CDR3, the DNA is TGTGCCAGCAGTTACTCGCTTGACAGGGGCCAGACCCAGTACTTC.

The chain joins TRBV6-5 to TRBJ2-7; D gene unclear. Germline V gene sequence: CDR1 MNHEY, CDR2 SVGAGI. Trimming pared 6 bases from V and 3 bases from J, leaving 12 bases between. CDR3 size: 13 residues. CDR3: CASSPYYNYEQYF. For the CDR3, the DNA is TGTGCCAGCAGCCCCTATTACAACTACGAGCAGTACTTC.

The genes are TRBV29-1 and TRBJ1-2; D is unclear. Trimming removed 4 bases from V and 1 base from J, with 4 bases in between. CDR1 SQVTM and CDR2 ANQGSEA come from the germline V gene. CDR3 size: 11 residues. This chain's CDR3 is CSVASNYGYTF. The CDR3 DNA reads TGCAGCGTTGCCAGTAACTATGGCTACACCTTC.

This sequence joins TRBV19 and TRBJ1-2; 8 bases match TRBD1. The CDR3 sequence is 13 residues long. The germline V gene encodes CDR1 LNHDA and CDR2 SQIVND (reference sequence). Germline trimming cut 10 bases from V and 8 bases from J; bases unmatched to any gene: 12. CDR3: CATKGQEISGYTF. CDR3 sequence (DNA): TGTGCCACGAAGGGACAGGAGATTTCGGGCTACACCTTC.

V gene TRBV28 combines with J gene TRBJ2-7, with TRBD2 matching over 9 bases. The CDR3 extends over 16 amino acids. Germline V gene sequence: CDR1 MDHEN, CDR2 SYDVKM. V was pared by 6 bases and J by 4 bases, with 13 bases of the junction left unmatched. The CDR3 DNA is TGTGCCAGCAGCATCCTAGGACTAGCGCTTAAGTACGAGCAGTACTTC. This translates into CASSILGLALKYEQYF.

V gene TRBV2 combines with J gene TRBJ1-5; perhaps TRBD1 as D (6 bases). CDR1 and CDR2 from the germline V gene are SNHLY and FYNNEI. V lost 6 bases, J lost 7 bases, and 16 bases lay in between. The CDR3 length is 14 residues. CDR3 sequence reads: CASSAQGSGQPQHF. DNA of the CDR3: TGTGCCAGCAGCGCACAGGGATCGGGGCAGCCCCAGCATTTT.